This TCR beta chain originates from a study of T cell clonality in common variable immunodeficiency. The CDR3 has 12 residues. Germline CDR1 DFQATT, CDR2 SNEGSKA (reference sequence). The germline V and J ends were trimmed by 4 bases and 4 bases, with 10 bases remaining between them. Measured with immunoSEQ multiplex PCR; TCRdb has only the in-frame clones, and not every one. The sample includes about 32,000 clones, none of them occurring once. About this clone itself: Its antigen remains unknown. The CDR3 extends 3 residues past the end of the read, so its final part is completed from the germline J gene.

The study's findings and limits: TCRbeta clonality was increased in CVID versus healthy controls. Common variable immunodeficiency TCR beta sequences reportedly had fewer deletions and N-nucleotide insertions.

This sequence joins TRBV20-1 and TRBJ1-2; weak D call: TRBD1 (5 bases). The sample was peripheral blood mononuclear cells. The receptor comes from a human donor with common variable immunodeficiency. This CDR3 reads CSAKGVRYGYTF. CDR3 bases read: TGCAGTGCTAAAGGGGTTCGCTATGGC.